This record concerns one T cell receptor beta chain sequence. The sample belongs to a study of cytomegalovirus exposure and HLA in healthy donors. Germline V lookup: CDR1 MNHEY, CDR2 SMNVEV (reference sequence). V was clipped by 6 bases and J by 3 bases, with 15 bases between them. This CDR3 contains 14 residues. 60 Vbeta and 13 Jbeta primers were used in PCR. The method was immunoSEQ multiplex PCR; TCRdb's version includes in-frame clones alone and lacks a portion of them. The profile shows 95,000 to 150,000 clones, more than 55% of them singletons. Sequenced sample: PBMCs. V and J are TRBV27 and TRBJ2-7; D is perhaps TRBD1 (5 bases). This receptor was obtained from a man aged 18 to 29 in good health and CMV-seronegative. The CDR3 protein is CASSPPPGLYEQYF. The CDR3 DNA sequence: TGTGCCAGCAGCCCCCCCCCAGGGCTCTACGAGCAGTACTTC.